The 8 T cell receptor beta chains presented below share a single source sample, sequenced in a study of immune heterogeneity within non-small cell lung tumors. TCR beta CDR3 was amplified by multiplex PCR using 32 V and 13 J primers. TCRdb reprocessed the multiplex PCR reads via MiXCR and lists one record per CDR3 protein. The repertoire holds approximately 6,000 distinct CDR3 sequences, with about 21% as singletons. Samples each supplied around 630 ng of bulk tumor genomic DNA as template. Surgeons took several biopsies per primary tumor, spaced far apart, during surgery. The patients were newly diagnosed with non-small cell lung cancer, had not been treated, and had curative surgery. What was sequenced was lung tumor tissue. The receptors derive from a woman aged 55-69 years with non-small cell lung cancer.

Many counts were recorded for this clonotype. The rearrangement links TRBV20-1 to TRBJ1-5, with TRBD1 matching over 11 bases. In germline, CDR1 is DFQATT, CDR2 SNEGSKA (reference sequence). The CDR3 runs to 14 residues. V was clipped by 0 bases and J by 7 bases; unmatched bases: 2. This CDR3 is CSAREDRGQQPQHF. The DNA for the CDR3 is TGCAGTGCTAGAGAGGACAGGGGGCAACAGCCCCAGCATTTT.

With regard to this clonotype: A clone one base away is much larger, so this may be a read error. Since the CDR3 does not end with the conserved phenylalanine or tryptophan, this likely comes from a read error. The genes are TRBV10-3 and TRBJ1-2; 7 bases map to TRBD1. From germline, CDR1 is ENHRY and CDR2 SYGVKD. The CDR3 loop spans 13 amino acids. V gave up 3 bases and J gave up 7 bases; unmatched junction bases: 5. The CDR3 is CAISDNNRGGYTL. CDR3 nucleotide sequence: TGTGCCATCAGTGATAATAACAGGGGTGGCTACACCTTA.

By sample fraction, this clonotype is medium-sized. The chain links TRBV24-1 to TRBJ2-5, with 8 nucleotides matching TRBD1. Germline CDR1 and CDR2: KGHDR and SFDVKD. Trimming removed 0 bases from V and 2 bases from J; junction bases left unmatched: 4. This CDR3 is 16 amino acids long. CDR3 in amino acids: CATSDLATGAQETQYF. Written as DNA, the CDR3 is TGTGCCACCAGTGATTTGGCGACAGGGGCTCAAGAGACCCAGTACTTC.

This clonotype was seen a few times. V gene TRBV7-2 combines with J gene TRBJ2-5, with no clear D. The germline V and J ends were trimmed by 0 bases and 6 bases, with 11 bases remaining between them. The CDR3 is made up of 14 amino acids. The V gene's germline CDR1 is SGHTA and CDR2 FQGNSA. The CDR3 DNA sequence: TGTGCCAGCAGCTTAGCGACTGTGGTGAAGACCCAGTACTTC. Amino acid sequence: CASSLATVVKTQYF. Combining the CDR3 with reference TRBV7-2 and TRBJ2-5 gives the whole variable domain GAGVSQSPSNKVTEKGKDVELRCDPISGHTALYWYRQSLGQGLEFLIYFQGNSAPDKSGLPSDRFSAERTGGSVSTLTIQRTQQEDSAVYLCASSLATVVKTQYFGPGTRLLVL.

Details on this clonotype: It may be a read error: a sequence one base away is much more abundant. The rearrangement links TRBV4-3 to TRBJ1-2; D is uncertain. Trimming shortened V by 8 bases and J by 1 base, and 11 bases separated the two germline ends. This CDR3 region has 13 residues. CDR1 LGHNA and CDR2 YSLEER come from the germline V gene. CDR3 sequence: CASGPEGNYGYTF. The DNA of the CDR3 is TGCGCCAGCGGCCCGGAGGGTAACTATGGCTACACCTTC.

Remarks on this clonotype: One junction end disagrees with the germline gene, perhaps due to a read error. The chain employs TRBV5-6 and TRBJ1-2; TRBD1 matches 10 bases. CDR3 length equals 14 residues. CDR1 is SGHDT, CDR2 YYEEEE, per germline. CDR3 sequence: CASSSGQGDYGYNF. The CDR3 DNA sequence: TGTGCCAGCAGCTCAGGACAGGGGGACTATGGCTACAACTTC. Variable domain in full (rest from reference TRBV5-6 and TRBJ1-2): DAGVTQSPTHLIKTRGQQVTLRCSPKSGHDTVSWYQQALGQGPQFIFQYYEEEERQRGNFPDRFSGHQFPNYSSELNVNALLLGDSALYLCASSSGQGDYGYNFGSGTRLTVV.

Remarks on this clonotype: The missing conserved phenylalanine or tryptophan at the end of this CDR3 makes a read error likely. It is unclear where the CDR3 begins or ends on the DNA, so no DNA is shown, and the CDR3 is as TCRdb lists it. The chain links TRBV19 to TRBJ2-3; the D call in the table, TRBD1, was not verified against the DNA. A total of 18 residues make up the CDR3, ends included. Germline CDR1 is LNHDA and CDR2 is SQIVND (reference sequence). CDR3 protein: CAGETPGQGQGIEQYFGP.

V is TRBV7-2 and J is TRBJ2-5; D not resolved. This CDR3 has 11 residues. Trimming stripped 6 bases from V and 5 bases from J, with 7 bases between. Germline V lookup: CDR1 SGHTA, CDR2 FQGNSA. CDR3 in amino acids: CASSVEETQYF. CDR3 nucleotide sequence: TGTGCCAGCAGTGTCGAGGAGACCCAGTACTTC.